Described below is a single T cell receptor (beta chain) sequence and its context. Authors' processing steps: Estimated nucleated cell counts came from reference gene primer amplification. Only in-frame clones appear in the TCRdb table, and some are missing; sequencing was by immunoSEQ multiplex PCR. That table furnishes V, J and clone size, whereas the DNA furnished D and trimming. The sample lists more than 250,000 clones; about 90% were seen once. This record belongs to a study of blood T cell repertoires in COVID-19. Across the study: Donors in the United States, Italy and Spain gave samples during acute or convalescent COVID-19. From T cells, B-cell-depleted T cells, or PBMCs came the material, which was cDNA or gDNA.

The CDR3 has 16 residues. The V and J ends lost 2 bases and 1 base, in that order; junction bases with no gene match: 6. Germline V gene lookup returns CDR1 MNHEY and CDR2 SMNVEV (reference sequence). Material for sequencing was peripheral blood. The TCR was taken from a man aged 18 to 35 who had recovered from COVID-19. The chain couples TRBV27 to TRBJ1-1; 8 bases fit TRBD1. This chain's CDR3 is CASSLAQGARNTEAFF. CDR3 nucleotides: TGTGCCAGCAGTTTAGCCCAGGGGGCACGGAACACTGAAGCTTTCTTT.